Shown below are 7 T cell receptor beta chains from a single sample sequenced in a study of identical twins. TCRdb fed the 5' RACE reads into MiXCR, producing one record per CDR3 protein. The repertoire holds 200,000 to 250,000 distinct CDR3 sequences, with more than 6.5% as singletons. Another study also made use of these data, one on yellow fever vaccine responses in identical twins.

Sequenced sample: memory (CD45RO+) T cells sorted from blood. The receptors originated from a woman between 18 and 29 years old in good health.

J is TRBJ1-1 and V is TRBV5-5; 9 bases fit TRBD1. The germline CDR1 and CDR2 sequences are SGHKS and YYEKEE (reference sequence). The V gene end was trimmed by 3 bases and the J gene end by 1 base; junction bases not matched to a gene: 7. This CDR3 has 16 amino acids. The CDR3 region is CASSYPSTGGNTEAFF. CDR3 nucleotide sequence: TGTGCCAGCAGCTACCCTTCGACAGGGGGGAACACTGAAGCTTTCTTT. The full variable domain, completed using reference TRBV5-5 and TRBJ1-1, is DAGVTQSPTHLIKTRGQQVTLRCSPISGHKSVSWYQQVLGQGPQFIFQYYEKEERGRGNFPDRFSARQFPNYSSELNVNALLLGDSALYLCASSYPSTGGNTEAFFGQGTRLTVV.

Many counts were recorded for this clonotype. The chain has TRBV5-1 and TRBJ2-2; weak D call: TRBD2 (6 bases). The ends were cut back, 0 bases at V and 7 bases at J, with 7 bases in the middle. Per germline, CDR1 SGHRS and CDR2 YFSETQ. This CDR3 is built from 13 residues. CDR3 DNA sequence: TGCGCCAGCAGCTTGGACGGGGGCGGGGAGCTGTTTTTT. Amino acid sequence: CASSLDGGGELFF. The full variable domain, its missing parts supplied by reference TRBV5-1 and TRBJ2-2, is KAGVTQTPRYLIKTRGQQVTLSCSPISGHRSVSWYQQTPGQGLQFLFEYFSETQRNKGNFPGRFSGRQFSNSRSEMNVSTLELGDSALYLCASSLDGGGELFFGEGSRLTVL.

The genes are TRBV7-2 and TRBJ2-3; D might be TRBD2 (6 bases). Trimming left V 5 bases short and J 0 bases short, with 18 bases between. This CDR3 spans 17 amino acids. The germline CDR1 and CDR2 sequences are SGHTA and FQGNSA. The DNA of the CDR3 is TGTGCCAGCAGCCATAGACGGCCTGGGACTAGCACAGATACGCAGTATTTT. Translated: CASSHRRPGTSTDTQYF.

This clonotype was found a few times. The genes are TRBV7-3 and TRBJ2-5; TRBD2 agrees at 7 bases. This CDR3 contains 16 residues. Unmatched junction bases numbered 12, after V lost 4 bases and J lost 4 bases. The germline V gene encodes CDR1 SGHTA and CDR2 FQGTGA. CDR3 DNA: TGTGCCAGCAGCTCCTCGAAGCGGGACCTAGTAGAGACCCAGTACTTC. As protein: CASSSSKRDLVETQYF.

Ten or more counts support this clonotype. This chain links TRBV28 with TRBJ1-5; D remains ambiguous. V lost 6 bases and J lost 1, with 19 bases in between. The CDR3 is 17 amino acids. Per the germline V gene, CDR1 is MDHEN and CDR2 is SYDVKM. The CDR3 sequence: CASRTTSGRISNQPQHF. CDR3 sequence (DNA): TGTGCCAGCAGAACTACTTCCGGGAGGATCAGCAATCAGCCCCAGCATTTT.

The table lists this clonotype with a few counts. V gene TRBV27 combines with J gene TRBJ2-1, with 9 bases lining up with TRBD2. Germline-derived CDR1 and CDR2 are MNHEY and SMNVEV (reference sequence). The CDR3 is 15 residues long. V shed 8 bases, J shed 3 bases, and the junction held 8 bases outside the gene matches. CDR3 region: CASQKGRGGYNEQFF. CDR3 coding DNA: TGTGCCAGCCAAAAAGGGCGGGGGGGCTACAATGAGCAGTTCTTC.

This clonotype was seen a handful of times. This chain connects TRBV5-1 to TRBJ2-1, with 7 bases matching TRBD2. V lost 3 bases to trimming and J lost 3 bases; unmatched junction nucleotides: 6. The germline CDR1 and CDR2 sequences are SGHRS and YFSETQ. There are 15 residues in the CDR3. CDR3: CASSSSSGGYNEQFF. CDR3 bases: TGCGCCAGCAGCTCCTCTAGCGGAGGCTACAATGAGCAGTTCTTC.